This T cell receptor beta chain appears in the sequencing data of a study of blood T cells in healthy people across ages. This clonotype was counted ten times or more. The CDR3 is made up of 15 amino acids. J was trimmed by 1 base and V by 1 base; bases with no gene match: 3. From germline, CDR1 is LGHNA and CDR2 YNFKEQ. Together with a sample-barcoded 5' primer, a J-beta primer mix was included in a second PCR lasting about 7 to 11 cycles. TCRdb reprocessed the 5' RACE reads via MiXCR and lists one record per CDR3 protein. The sample holds 1.5 million to 2 million distinct CDR3 sequences; 30% to 40% are singletons and the top ten take around 11%.

The chain combines TRBV4-2 with TRBJ2-5; TRBD2 matches at 7 bases. The source of this sequence is a woman aged 30 to 39 in good health. Sequencing input: blood. CDR3 in amino acids: CASSQGRETQETQYF. CDR3 DNA: TGTGCCAGCAGCCAAGGGCGGGAGACCCAAGAGACCCAGTACTTC.